The source of this TCR beta chain is a study of early T cells in non-severe SARS-CoV-2 infection. Turning to the study itself: Sequencing targeted bulk RNA from unsorted whole blood, leaving chains unpaired.

Comment on this clonotype: Its antigen is unidentified.

The library protocol tagged individual cDNA molecules with unique molecular identifiers. One entry per CDR3 protein results from TCRdb running MiXCR on the 5' RACE reads. The sample contains over 50,000 distinct CDR3 sequences, 8% to 8.5% of which appear only once. Study observations and caveats: Matching results from VDJdb favored anti-spike CD8 responses, leaving private and CD4 specificities undetected.

The trim removed 5 bases at V and 4 bases at J, leaving 6 bases unmatched. Germline lookup yields CDR1 DFQATT and CDR2 SNEGSKA (reference sequence). The CDR3 runs to 13 residues. This sequence was found in an adult who was a healthcare worker with PCR-confirmed SARS-CoV-2 infection or an uninfected control (not recorded which). The chain is built from TRBV20-1 and TRBJ2-5; 8 bases map to TRBD1. The sequencing sample was made of whole blood. The CDR3 DNA is TGCAGTGCTGGGAACGACAGGGGAGAGACCCAGTACTTC. It yields the protein CSAGNDRGETQYF.